The subject of this entry is one T cell receptor (beta chain). The authors reverse transcribed roughly 0.5 to 1 ug RNA with random hexamers. Amplification of TCR beta CDR3 spanned 54 Vbeta and 13 Jbeta via immunoSEQ multiplex PCR. TCRdb fed the immunoSEQ multiplex PCR reads into MiXCR, producing one record per CDR3 protein. Among 100,000 to 150,000 distinct CDR3 sequences listed, more than 90% were seen once. The V segment lost 7 bases and the J segment 3 bases; nucleotides outside the gene matches: 4. This CDR3 spans 13 amino acids. Germline CDR1 is SQVTM and CDR2 is ANQGSEA. This record belongs to a study of CD8 T cells in Susac syndrome. Sequencing of TCR beta was performed on blood CD8+ T cells and on blood CD4+ T cells.

The rearrangement uses TRBV29-1 and TRBJ1-5, with TRBD1 matching over 9 bases. The TCR comes from a human donor in good health. Sequencing was performed on CD4+ T cells from PBMCs. Here the CDR3 reads CSAGQGNNQPQHF. CDR3 DNA: TGCAGCGCGGGACAGGGTAACAATCAGCCCCAGCATTTT.